Listed here are 28 T cell receptor beta chains from one sample, sequenced in a study of T cells in Graves' hyperthyroidism and ophthalmopathy. RNA transcripts provided the source from which TCR beta CDR3 regions were amplified. A first-round RT-PCR of the TCR CDR3 used the HTBI primer set. One entry per CDR3 protein, called by TCRdb with MiXCR from the multiplex PCR reads. The sample includes approximately 430,000 distinct CDR3 sequences, approximately 15% seen only once; the top ten take around 13%. Material for sequencing was blood. These receptor sequences come from a man in his late teens or twenties with Graves' ophthalmopathy.

This clonotype occurred many times. This chain connects TRBV20-1 to TRBJ2-1, with a tentative D call TRBD2 (6 bases). CDR3 length equals 14 residues. Germline CDR1 and CDR2: DFQATT and SNEGSKA (reference sequence). Trimming removed 2 bases at V and 7 bases at J, with 15 bases between. DNA for the CDR3: TGCAGTGCTAGAACGGGAGCTCGAAAGAATGAGCAGTTCTTC. Its translation: CSARTGARKNEQFF.

This clonotype came up many times. The rearrangement joins TRBV7-8 to TRBJ2-7; maybe TRBD1 (5 bases). Germline lookup yields CDR1 SGHVS and CDR2 FQNEAQ. V lost 3 bases and J 2 bases, leaving 8 bases between the germline ends. This CDR3 is 13 amino acids long. The CDR3 here is CASSFDSTYEQYF. Written as DNA, the CDR3 is TGTGCCAGCAGCTTCGACAGTACCTACGAGCAGTACTTC.

V gene TRBV19 combines with J gene TRBJ1-1, with D possibly matching TRBD1 (6 bases). Germline values: CDR1 LNHDA, CDR2 SQIVND (reference sequence). The V end was cut by 9 bases, the J end by 0 bases, with 11 bases between. The CDR3 runs to 13 residues. The CDR3 region has the DNA TGTGCCAGCGCAGACAGGTTGAACACTGAAGCTTTCTTT. As protein: CASADRLNTEAFF.

The rearrangement links TRBV6-1 to TRBJ1-4; no clear D gene. Between the trimmed V and J ends, which lost 7 bases and 4 bases, there was a span of 10 bases. Germline V gene lookup returns CDR1 MNHNS and CDR2 SASEGT. This CDR3 has 13 residues. The CDR3 DNA sequence: TGTGCCAGCATTAGGCAGAGTAATGAAAAACTGTTTTTT. It is translated as CASIRQSNEKLFF.

This clonotype was observed at least ten times. The CDR3 nucleotides are TGTGCCAGCAGTTTATCTGTGGCCTACGAGCAGTACTTC. Protein: CASSLSVAYEQYF. V is TRBV12-3 or TRBV12-4 and J is TRBJ2-7; D is unresolved. This CDR3 has 13 residues. The V gene lost 2 bases and the J gene lost 2 bases, with 7 bases spanning the gap.

There are a few counts of this clonotype. The rearrangement links TRBV19 to TRBJ2-2; 7 bases agree with TRBD1. V shed 3 bases, J shed 0 bases, and the junction held 4 bases outside the gene matches. Germline V CDR1 and CDR2: LNHDA, SQIVND (reference sequence). The CDR3 is made up of 16 amino acids. The DNA of the CDR3 is TGTGCCAGTAGTATTTGGGACAGCTCGAACACCGGGGAGCTGTTTTTT. It specifies CASSIWDSSNTGELFF.

The rearrangement joins TRBV30 to TRBJ2-3, with 9 bases fitting TRBD2. Germline V gene data show CDR1 as GTSNPN and CDR2 as SVGIG (reference sequence). J gave up 2 bases and V 5 bases, and 8 bases lay outside the gene matches. CDR3 length equals 15 residues. For the CDR3, the DNA is TGTGCCTGGGAGATTAGCGGGGGACTCACAGATACGCAGTATTTT. Translation: CAWEISGGLTDTQYF.

The chain is built from TRBV11-3 and TRBJ2-5; unclear D gene. The CDR3 covers 14 residues. V was trimmed by 3 bases and J by 2 bases, leaving 10 bases between them. CDR1 and CDR2 from the germline V gene are SGHNT and YENEEA. The CDR3 region is CASSFSGIQETQYF. As DNA, the CDR3 is TGTGCCAGCAGCTTCTCAGGCATACAAGAGACCCAGTACTTC.

This clonotype was seen many times. The chain is built from TRBV20-1 and TRBJ2-1; the D call may be TRBD1 or TRBD2 (5 bases each). Germline CDR1 DFQATT, CDR2 SNEGSKA (reference sequence). The CDR3 totals 12 residues. Trimming pared 0 bases from V and 8 bases from J, leaving 8 bases between. In DNA, the CDR3 is TGCAGTGCTAGAGATGAGGGGTATGAGCAGTTCTTC. Encoded protein: CSARDEGYEQFF.

This clonotype was seen ten or more times. The V call is TRBV5-6, the J call TRBJ1-1; D possibly corresponds to TRBD1 (6 bases). Deletions cut 4 bases from V and 5 bases from J, with 15 bases between. Germline V gives CDR1 SGHDT, CDR2 YYEEEE. The CDR3 spans 14 residues. In DNA, the CDR3 is TGTGCCAGCAGCCAACAGGGAGCGTGGACTGAAGCTTTCTTT. It encodes CASSQQGAWTEAFF. Together with reference TRBV5-6 and TRBJ1-1, the CDR3 gives the full variable domain: DAGVTQSPTHLIKTRGQQVTLRCSPKSGHDTVSWYQQALGQGPQFIFQYYEEEERQRGNFPDRFSGHQFPNYSSELNVNALLLGDSALYLCASSQQGAWTEAFFGQGTRLTVV.

This clonotype was detected ten times or more. The chain has TRBV27 and TRBJ2-3; a weak D match, TRBD1 (5 bases). The CDR3 is made up of 15 amino acids. The germline V and J ends were trimmed by 1 base and 0 bases, with 8 bases remaining between them. CDR1 is MNHEY and CDR2 is SMNVEV in the germline V gene (reference sequence). CDR3 amino acids: CASSLYKGSTDTQYF. The CDR3 nucleotides read TGTGCCAGCAGTTTATATAAGGGGAGCACAGATACGCAGTATTTT.

This clonotype was seen once. A much larger clone sits a single nucleotide away, making a read error possible. The chain joins TRBV20-1 to TRBJ1-5; possibly TRBD1 for D (6 bases). V lost 3 bases, J lost 0 bases, and 12 bases lay in between. Germline lookup yields CDR1 DFQATT and CDR2 SNEGSKA (reference sequence). The CDR3 has 15 amino acids. The chain's CDR3 is CSASTGQTSNQPQHF. In DNA, the CDR3 is TGCAGTGCTAGCACCGGACAGACTAGCAATCAGCCCCAGCATTTT.

This clonotype occurred many times. This chain joins TRBV7-8 and TRBJ2-5; D is ambiguous. This CDR3 region has 17 residues. Germline V gene data show CDR1 as SGHVS and CDR2 as FQNEAQ. V lost 5 bases and J lost 0, with 19 bases in between. The CDR3 sequence is CASSGRFPGRNQETQYF. CDR3 in DNA: TGTGCCAGCAGCGGCCGCTTTCCTGGGCGGAACCAAGAGACCCAGTACTTC.

Comments on this clonotype: With a much larger clone just one base away, this may be a read error. V usage is TRBV10-3 and J usage is TRBJ2-5; TRBD2 aligns across 8 bases. The CDR3 runs to 14 residues. Unmatched junction bases numbered 10, after V lost 10 bases and J lost 3 bases. Germline CDR1 is ENHRY and CDR2 is SYGVKD. Here the CDR3 reads CATNLAGGEETQYF. DNA for the CDR3: TGTGCCACCAATCTGGCGGGAGGTGAAGAGACCCAGTACTTC.

In nucleotides, the CDR3 is TGTGCCAGCAGCAGCGGGACTAGCGGGACCACAGATACGCAGTATTTT. It specifies CASSSGTSGTTDTQYF. The chain has TRBV7-8 and TRBJ2-3; the match to TRBD2 covers 13 bases. J gave up 2 bases and V 5 bases, and 4 bases lay outside the gene matches. The CDR3 is made up of 16 amino acids. Germline V gene sequence: CDR1 SGHVS, CDR2 FQNEAQ.

This clonotype was detected only a few times. This chain joins TRBV6-1 and TRBJ1-5, with D perhaps matching TRBD1 (5 bases). Germline loops: CDR1 MNHNS, CDR2 SASEGT. The CDR3 sequence is 13 residues long. The ends were cut back, 6 bases at V and 4 bases at J, with 10 bases in the middle. Here the CDR3 reads CASRGHTNQPQHF. For the CDR3, the DNA is TGTGCCAGCAGAGGACACACAAATCAGCCCCAGCATTTT.

This chain joins TRBV5-1 and TRBJ2-3; TRBD1 might be the D (7 bases). CDR1 SGHRS and CDR2 YFSETQ come from the germline V gene. This CDR3 is 18 amino acids long. V was clipped by 3 bases and J by 0 bases, with 20 bases between them. DNA for the CDR3: TGCGCCAGCAGCTCGGAGGGGGCCAGTCCCACTAGCACAGATACGCAGTATTTT. It codes for CASSSEGASPTSTDTQYF.

The genes are TRBV30 and TRBJ1-5; a weak D match, TRBD1 (6 bases). This CDR3 region has 13 residues. Per the germline V gene, CDR1 is GTSNPN and CDR2 is SVGIG (reference sequence). The V gene lost 2 bases and the J gene lost 5 bases, with 10 bases spanning the gap. This CDR3 is CAWSPKGDQPQHF. CDR3 DNA sequence: TGTGCCTGGAGTCCCAAGGGGGATCAGCCCCAGCATTTT.

This clonotype was found many times. The chain recombines TRBV9 with TRBJ2-7, with 8 positions matching TRBD2. From germline, CDR1 is SGDLS and CDR2 YYNGEE. The ends lost 3 bases at V and 6 bases at J; junction bases unmatched: 11. The CDR3 runs to 15 residues. CDR3 in amino acids: CASSGQGTRVGEQYF. For the CDR3, the DNA is TGTGCCAGCAGCGGGCAGGGGACTAGAGTCGGCGAGCAGTACTTC. The complete variable domain, with remaining parts taken from reference TRBV9 and TRBJ2-7, reads DSGVTQTPKHLITATGQRVTLRCSPRSGDLSVYWYQQSLDQGLQFLIQYYNGEERAKGNILERFSAQQFPDLHSELNLSSLELGDSALYFCASSGQGTRVGEQYFGPGTRLTVT.

This clonotype was seen at least ten times. The CDR3 here is CASSQAGSTYEQYF. CDR3 bases: TGCGCCAGCAGCCAAGCTGGCAGCACCTACGAGCAGTACTTC. The V gene is TRBV4-1, the J gene TRBJ2-7; D is unclear. The CDR3 contains 14 residues. Trimming stripped 1 base from V and 2 bases from J, with 9 bases between. CDR1 and CDR2 (germline): MGHRA, YSYEKL.

This clonotype was observed at least ten times. The genes are TRBV11-2 and TRBJ1-2, with D tentatively TRBD1 (5 bases). Germline V gives CDR1 SGHAT, CDR2 FQNNGV. The CDR3 extends over 19 amino acids. Trimming left V 0 bases short and J 2 bases short, with 22 bases between. In DNA, the CDR3 is TGTGCCAGCAGCTTAGATCGGGGCGGTCCATCGTCGAGAAACTATGGCTACACCTTC. It translates to CASSLDRGGPSSRNYGYTF.

This clonotype was detected ten times or more. J is TRBJ2-1 and V is TRBV11-2; D gene uncertain. Germline V gene sequence: CDR1 SGHAT, CDR2 FQNNGV. CDR3 length equals 11 residues. V lost 3 bases, J lost 4 bases, and 1 base lay in between. The CDR3 loop reads CASSFYNEQFF. In nucleotides, the CDR3 is TGTGCCAGCAGCTTTTACAATGAGCAGTTCTTC.

There are a few counts of this clonotype. This sequence joins TRBV5-8 and TRBJ1-2; D is unclear. V lost 3 bases to trimming and J lost 3 bases, with 15 bases between them. Germline V gene lookup returns CDR1 SGHTS and CDR2 YDEGEE. The CDR3 has 15 amino acids. CDR3 sequence reads: CASSYTRGIDYGYTF. DNA of the CDR3: TGTGCCAGCAGCTACACCCGAGGGATCGACTATGGCTACACCTTC.

This clonotype was observed at least ten times. The chain recombines TRBV3-1 with TRBJ1-1, with D possibly being TRBD1 (5 bases). The germline gives CDR1 LGHDT, CDR2 YNNKEL (reference sequence). V shed 1 base and J shed 8 bases, with 14 bases lying between them. The length of the CDR3 is 14 residues. DNA of the CDR3: TGTGCCAGCAGCCAAGGGAACCGGAGGGGAGAAGCTTTCTTT. Encoded protein: CASSQGNRRGEAFF.

There are a few counts of this clonotype. The chain has TRBV27 and TRBJ1-2; D gene ambiguous. Germline lookup yields CDR1 MNHEY and CDR2 SMNVEV (reference sequence). The CDR3 is 14 amino acids. Trimming pared 5 bases from V and 4 bases from J, leaving 14 bases between. The CDR3 DNA is TGTGCCAGCAGTATCAACCCGGGCCCCTATGGCTACACCTTC. It encodes CASSINPGPYGYTF.

This clonotype was seen a single time. The chain uses TRBV7-8 and TRBJ2-7; D not certain. Trimming pared 5 bases from V and 7 bases from J, leaving 15 bases between. From germline, CDR1 is SGHVS and CDR2 FQNEAQ. CDR3 length: 13 residues. The CDR3 sequence is CASSQNQRHEQYF. The DNA for the CDR3 is TGTGCCAGCAGCCAAAACCAGCGCCATGAGCAGTACTTC. Based on the CDR3 plus reference TRBV7-8 and TRBJ2-7, the full variable domain is GAGVSQSPRYKVAKRGQDVALRCDPISGHVSLFWYQQALGQGPEFLTYFQNEAQLDKSGLPSDRFFAERPEGSVSTLKIQRTQQEDSAVYLCASSQNQRHEQYFGPGTRLTVT.

The rearrangement joins TRBV7-3 to TRBJ2-1, with unresolved D. Germline CDR1 is SGHTA and CDR2 is FQGTGA. The CDR3 totals 13 residues. Trimming pared 1 base from V and 8 bases from J, leaving 9 bases between. CDR3 region: CASSLKGWDEQFF. The CDR3 coding sequence is TGTGCCAGCAGCTTAAAAGGGTGGGATGAGCAGTTCTTC.

For this clonotype: The junction does not match germline at one end; this may be a read error. The chain combines TRBV6-1 with TRBJ2-1; 9 positions match TRBD1. The CDR3 length is 14 residues. The germline CDR1 and CDR2 sequences are MNHNS and SASEGT. CDR3 residues: CASSIRDRDNEQLF. CDR3 DNA: TGTGCCAGCAGTATCCGGGACAGGGACAATGAGCAGCTCTTC.